The TCR beta chain described here comes from a study of T cell responses to AZD1222 COVID-19 vaccine. Here immunoSEQ multiplex PCR was the method, and the copy in TCRdb shows in-frame clones only, minus some. Among over 45,000 clones listed, roughly 87% were seen once. The CDR3 runs 17 residues. V shed 0 bases and J 7 bases; nucleotides not matched to a gene: 5. The germline V gene has CDR1 SGHTA and CDR2 FQGTGA. V and J are TRBV7-3 and TRBJ2-1, with 14 bases matching TRBD2. The sample was peripheral blood, taken on day 0 of AZD1222 vaccination. The receptor comes from an adult in good health. The CDR3 reads CASSLTAGTSGGNEQFF. DNA for the CDR3: TGTGCCAGCAGCTTAACAGCCGGGACTAGCGGGGGTAATGAGCAGTTCTTC.